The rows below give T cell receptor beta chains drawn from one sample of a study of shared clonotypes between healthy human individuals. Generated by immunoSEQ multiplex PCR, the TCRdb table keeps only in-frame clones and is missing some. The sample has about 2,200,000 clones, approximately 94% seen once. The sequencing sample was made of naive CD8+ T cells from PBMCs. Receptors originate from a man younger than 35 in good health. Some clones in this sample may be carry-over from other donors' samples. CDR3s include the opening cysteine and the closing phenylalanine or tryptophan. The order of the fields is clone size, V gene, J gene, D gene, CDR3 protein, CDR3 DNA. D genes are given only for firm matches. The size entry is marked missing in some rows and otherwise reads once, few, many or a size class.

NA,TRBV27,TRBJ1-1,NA,CASSPETRVGPGAEAFF,TGTGCCAGCAGTCCAGAGACAAGGGTGGGACCGGGGGCTGAAGCTTTCTTT
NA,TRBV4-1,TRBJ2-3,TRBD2,CASSQTSGSSDTQYF,TGCGCCAGCAGCCAAACTAGCGGGAGTTCAGATACGCAGTATTTT
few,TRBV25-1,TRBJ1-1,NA,CASRDTEAFF,TGTGCCAGCAGGGACACTGAAGCTTTCTTT
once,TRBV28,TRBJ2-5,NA,CASSPTGAYQETQYF,TGTGCCAGCAGTCCTACCGGAGCCTACCAAGAGACCCAGTACTTC
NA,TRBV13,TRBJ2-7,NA,CASSLVPPGRSSYEQYF,TGTGCCAGCAGCCTGGTCCCCCCGGGAAGGAGCTCCTACGAGCAGTACTTC
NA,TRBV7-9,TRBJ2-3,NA,CASSEPGTSMVTQYF,TGTGCCAGCAGCGAGCCGGGAACTAGCATGGTTACGCAGTATTTT
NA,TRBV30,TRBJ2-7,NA,CASDRAYEQYF,TGTGCCTCGGACCGAGCCTACGAGCAGTACTTC
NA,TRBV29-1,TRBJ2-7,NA,CSVASQTNYEQYF,TGCAGCGTTGCGTCGCAGACGAACTACGAGCAGTACTTC
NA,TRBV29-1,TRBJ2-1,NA,CSVGGALSYNEQFF,TGCAGCGTTGGCGGGGCACTCTCCTACAATGAGCAGTTCTTC
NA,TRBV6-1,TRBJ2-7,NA,CASSPLGGGYEQYF,TGTGCCAGCAGTCCCTTAGGGGGAGGTTACGAGCAGTACTTC
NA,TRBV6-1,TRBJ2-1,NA,CASSEKSSYNEQFF,TGTGCCAGCAGTGAAAAGTCCTCCTACAATGAGCAGTTCTTC
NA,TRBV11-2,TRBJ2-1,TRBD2,CASSFSPGLAAYNEQFF,TGTGCCAGCAGCTTTTCTCCGGGACTAGCGGCCTACAATGAGCAGTTCTTC
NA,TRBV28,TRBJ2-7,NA,CASSSKLGAHEQYF,TGTGCCAGCAGCAGCAAGCTGGGGGCCCACGAGCAGTACTTC
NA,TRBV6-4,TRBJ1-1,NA,CASSDSGDTEAFF,TGTGCCAGCAGTGACTCCGGGGACACTGAAGCTTTCTTT
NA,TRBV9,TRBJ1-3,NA,CASSATISGNTIYF,TGTGCCAGCAGCGCCACCATTTCTGGAAACACCATATATTTT
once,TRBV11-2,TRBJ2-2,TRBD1,CASTPTGAGELFF,TGTGCCAGCACACCGACAGGGGCCGGGGAGCTGTTTTTT
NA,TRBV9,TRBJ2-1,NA,CASSDPRGSSYNEQFF,TGTGCCAGCAGCGACCCGCGGGGTAGCTCCTACAATGAGCAGTTCTTC
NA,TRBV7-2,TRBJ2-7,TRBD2,CASSAPTRTLADNEQYF,TGTGCCAGCAGCGCTCCAACCAGGACTCTAGCGGATAACGAGCAGTACTTC
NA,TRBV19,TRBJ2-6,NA,CASSIYWAAGANVLTF,TGTGCCAGTAGTATATATTGGGCGGCGGGGGCCAACGTCCTGACTTTC
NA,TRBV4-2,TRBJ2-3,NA,CASSQAPTPSEDTQYF,TGTGCCAGCAGCCAAGCCCCGACCCCGTCCGAAGATACGCAGTATTTT
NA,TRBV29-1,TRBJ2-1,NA,CSVVGGGTGNEQFF,TGCAGCGTTGTCGGTGGAGGGACTGGCAATGAGCAGTTCTTC
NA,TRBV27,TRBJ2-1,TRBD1,CATHPDPGQGNNEQFF,TGTGCCACCCACCCTGACCCGGGACAGGGGAACAATGAGCAGTTCTTC
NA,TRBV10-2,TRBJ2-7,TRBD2,CATTSGGINYEQYF,TGCGCCACTACTAGCGGGGGAATAAACTACGAGCAGTACTTC
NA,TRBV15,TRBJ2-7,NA,CATSRVRGRAYEQYF,TGTGCCACCAGCAGAGTGAGGGGGAGGGCCTACGAGCAGTACTTC
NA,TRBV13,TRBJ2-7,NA,CASSLDLNEQYF,TGTGCCAGCAGCTTAGACTTGAACGAGCAGTACTTC